These 30 T cell receptor beta chains came from one sample sequenced in a study of blood T cells in healthy people across ages. Primers used in a second PCR of roughly 6 to 11 cycles were a sample-barcoded 5' primer and a J-beta primer mix. One entry per CDR3 protein results from TCRdb running MiXCR on the 5' RACE reads. The sample includes over 750,000 distinct CDR3 sequences, roughly 25% of them seen just once. The same sample was also used in a study of T cells of mothers and their children.

What was sequenced was blood. These receptors all come from a boy younger than 18 in good health.

This clonotype was observed a few times. The chain combines TRBV6-2 or TRBV6-3 with TRBJ2-5; D is possibly TRBD1 or TRBD2 (5 bases each). Germline-derived CDR1 and CDR2 are MNHEY and SVGEGT. This CDR3 has 17 amino acids. The V end lost 5 bases, the J end lost 5 bases, and 24 bases lay between the germline ends. CDR3 amino acids: CASSPLNTGTESETQYF. CDR3 nucleotides: TGTGCCAGCAGTCCCCTAAATACCGGGACGGAGAGCGAGACCCAGTACTTC.

The chain employs TRBV29-1 and TRBJ1-1; possible D gene TRBD1, 6 bases. The V end was cut by 3 bases, the J end by 1 base, with 12 bases between. CDR3 length: 14 residues. Germline V gene sequence: CDR1 SQVTM, CDR2 ANQGSEA. The CDR3 region has the DNA TGCAGCGTTGAGGCAGGGGCTGAGAACACTGAAGCTTTCTTT. Its translation: CSVEAGAENTEAFF.

The rearrangement joins TRBV28 to TRBJ2-7; 7 positions agree with TRBD2. Germline CDR1 MDHEN, CDR2 SYDVKM. The CDR3 has 15 residues. The V gene end was trimmed by 6 bases and the J gene end by 3 bases; junction bases not matched to a gene: 11. CDR3 sequence reads: CASSPGVAGLYEQYF. CDR3 in DNA: TGTGCCAGCAGCCCGGGGGTAGCGGGCCTCTACGAGCAGTACTTC.

The rearrangement uses TRBV7-9 and TRBJ1-2; D remains unclear. Trimming took off 5 bases at V and 4 bases at J, with 11 bases between the two ends. CDR1 is SEHNR, CDR2 FQNEAQ, per germline (reference sequence). The CDR3 has 13 residues. CDR3 region: CASSKGYFYGYTF. The CDR3 DNA follows: TGTGCCAGCAGCAAAGGGTACTTCTATGGCTACACCTTC.

The J gene is TRBJ2-1, the V gene TRBV7-2, with 7 bases aligning to TRBD2. CDR1 SGHTA and CDR2 FQGNSA come from the germline V gene. The CDR3 contains 15 residues. The V segment lost 5 bases and the J segment 2 bases; nucleotides outside the gene matches: 6. CDR3: CASSPSGTTYNEQFF. CDR3 DNA sequence: TGTGCCAGCAGCCCGAGCGGGACCACCTACAATGAGCAGTTCTTC.

This clonotype has only a few counts. The rearrangement uses TRBV7-2 and TRBJ2-1, with a possible D match to TRBD2 (6 bases). The better agreement between TRBJ2-5 and the DNA end casts doubt on the J call. Germline V gives CDR1 SGHTA, CDR2 FQGNSA. CDR3 size: 15 residues. The CDR3 protein is CASSFLGAGRETQYF. DNA of the CDR3: TGTGCCAGCAGCTTCCTGGGTGCGGGAAGAGAGACCCAGTACTTC.

This clonotype was seen at least ten times. V and J are TRBV5-1 and TRBJ1-2; possibly TRBD1 for D (5 bases). Germline values: CDR1 SGHRS, CDR2 YFSETQ. V was clipped by 0 bases and J by 3 bases, with 9 bases between them. This CDR3 is built from 14 residues. CDR3 bases: TGCGCCAGCAGCTTGGCCGGCAGGGACTATGGCTACACCTTC. The encoded protein is CASSLAGRDYGYTF.

This clonotype was seen many times. The chain combines TRBV4-3 with TRBJ2-7; D is unresolved. CDR3 length equals 13 residues. V shed 1 base and J shed 2 bases, with 6 bases lying between them. Per germline, CDR1 LGHNA and CDR2 YSLEER. The CDR3 nucleotides are TGCGCCAGCAGCCAAGCTGGGGCCTACGAGCAGTACTTC. Amino acids: CASSQAGAYEQYF.

The chain employs TRBV9 and TRBJ2-2; 8 bases are a match to TRBD1. This CDR3 is 17 amino acids long. After removal of 3 bases from V and 0 bases from J, the junction contained 7 bases not matched to a gene. Germline-derived CDR1 and CDR2 are SGDLS and YYNGEE. The CDR3 DNA reads TGTGCCAGCAGCGAAACAGGGGGGAAGGCGAACACCGGGGAGCTGTTTTTT. It encodes CASSETGGKANTGELFF. The whole variable domain, remainder taken from reference TRBV9 and TRBJ2-2, is DSGVTQTPKHLITATGQRVTLRCSPRSGDLSVYWYQQSLDQGLQFLIQYYNGEERAKGNILERFSAQQFPDLHSELNLSSLELGDSALYFCASSETGGKANTGELFFGEGSRLTVL.

For the CDR3, the DNA is TGTGCCAGCAGCCGCCTAGCGGGAGGAGCCTACGAGCAGTACTTC. Translating it yields CASSRLAGGAYEQYF. The chain couples TRBV3-1 to TRBJ2-7; 11 bases fit TRBD2. Germline lookup yields CDR1 LGHDT and CDR2 YNNKEL (reference sequence). V gave up 4 bases and J gave up 2 bases; unmatched junction bases: 4. The CDR3 contains 15 residues.

The chain employs TRBV10-1 and TRBJ2-5; 8 positions agree with TRBD2. Per the germline V gene, CDR1 is WNHNN and CDR2 is SYGVQD (reference sequence). V was clipped by 4 bases and J by 3 bases; unmatched bases: 4. This CDR3 contains 14 residues. CDR3 sequence (DNA): TGCGCCAGCAGTGGTAGCGGGGAGGAAGAGACCCAGTACTTC. Residues: CASSGSGEEETQYF.

The sample holds a few counts of this clonotype. The chain is built from TRBV5-1 and TRBJ1-5; D remains unclear. V shed 4 bases and J shed 6 bases, with 14 bases lying between them. This CDR3 comprises 14 residues. CDR1 SGHRS and CDR2 YFSETQ come from the germline V gene. The CDR3 loop is CASSVGGSGQPQHF. The CDR3 DNA follows: TGCGCCAGCAGCGTGGGCGGATCTGGTCAGCCCCAGCATTTT.

This clonotype was observed a few times. V is TRBV6-1 and J is TRBJ1-2; D unresolved. This CDR3 is built from 15 residues. Trimming cost V 4 bases and J 12 bases, with 24 bases left between them. Germline assignment: CDR1 MNHNS and CDR2 SASEGT. CDR3 DNA sequence: TGTGCCAGCAGTGTAAAGCTTCACAGCGACGCCGTGGACACCTTC. It translates to CASSVKLHSDAVDTF.

The genes are TRBV25-1 and TRBJ1-1; D is possibly TRBD1 (5 bases). Germline V CDR1 and CDR2: MGHDK, SYGVNS. The CDR3 spans 13 residues. Trimming removed 7 bases from V and 5 bases from J, with 14 bases in between. The CDR3 sequence is CASTREERTEAFF. CDR3 coding DNA: TGTGCCAGCACCAGGGAGGAGCGAACTGAAGCTTTCTTT.

This clonotype was recorded a few times. The V and J genes are TRBV19 and TRBJ1-5, with a possible D match to TRBD1 (5 bases). The CDR3 extends over 15 amino acids. Germline loops: CDR1 LNHDA, CDR2 SQIVND (reference sequence). V dropped 7 bases and J dropped 0 bases, with 13 bases sitting between them. The CDR3 region has the DNA TGTGCCAGTAAGGGAGACAGAGATAGCAATCAGCCCCAGCATTTT. Protein sequence: CASKGDRDSNQPQHF.

The chain is built from TRBV9 and TRBJ2-1; 11 positions match TRBD2. This CDR3 contains 16 residues. Germline CDR1 is SGDLS and CDR2 is YYNGEE. Trimming removed 0 bases from V and 7 bases from J; junction bases left unmatched: 6. The CDR3 spells CASSVGESSGRNEQFF. CDR3 DNA sequence: TGTGCCAGCAGCGTAGGGGAGTCTAGCGGGAGGAATGAGCAGTTCTTC. Complete variable domain (other parts from reference TRBV9 and TRBJ2-1): DSGVTQTPKHLITATGQRVTLRCSPRSGDLSVYWYQQSLDQGLQFLIQYYNGEERAKGNILERFSAQQFPDLHSELNLSSLELGDSALYFCASSVGESSGRNEQFFGPGTRLTVL.

This clonotype was detected only a few times. The J gene is TRBJ2-2, the V gene TRBV24-1; D unresolved. The CDR3 spans 15 residues. Germline loops: CDR1 KGHDR, CDR2 SFDVKD. V was trimmed by 4 bases and J by 5 bases, leaving 13 bases between them. This chain's CDR3 is CATSDYRQATGELFF. CDR3 DNA sequence: TGTGCCACCAGTGACTACCGGCAGGCTACCGGGGAGCTGTTTTTT.

This clonotype was observed a handful of times. V gene TRBV6-6 combines with J gene TRBJ1-4; D is ambiguous. Germline V gene sequence: CDR1 MNHNY, CDR2 SVGAGI (reference sequence). There are 13 residues in the CDR3. Trimming pared 6 bases from V and 5 bases from J, leaving 10 bases between. CDR3 bases: TGTGCCAGCAGCTCGGCCCTCAATGAAAAACTGTTTTTT. The encoded protein is CASSSALNEKLFF.

There are a few counts of this clonotype. The junction departs from the called germline gene at one end, perhaps through a read error. The CDR3 region is CASSLFRAPANEQFF. DNA for the CDR3: TGTGCTAGCAGCTTATTCCGGGCTCCTGCCAATGAGCAGTTCTTC. The rearrangement joins TRBV7-3 to TRBJ2-1, with D unresolved. The CDR3 spans 15 residues. Germline CDR1 is SGHTA and CDR2 is FQGTGA.

The chain employs TRBV4-2 and TRBJ1-2; 9 nucleotides agree with TRBD1. Germline V gene lookup returns CDR1 LGHNA and CDR2 YNFKEQ. With 4 bases clipped from V and 5 bases from J, the junction kept 8 bases outside the gene matches. The CDR3 has 15 residues. As DNA, the CDR3 is TGTGCCAGCAGCCTACGGGGACAGGGAATGTATGGCTACACCTTC. It yields the protein CASSLRGQGMYGYTF.

This clonotype was seen a handful of times. The chain uses TRBV6-1 and TRBJ2-5, with D perhaps TRBD2 (5 bases). The CDR3 contains 12 residues. V was clipped by 2 bases and J by 7 bases, with 8 bases between them. Per germline, CDR1 MNHNS and CDR2 SASEGT. The CDR3 region has the DNA TGTGCCAGCAGTGAAAACGGAGGGACCCAGTACTTC. It specifies CASSENGGTQYF.

Only a few counts were recorded for this clonotype. The CDR3 loop reads CASSYLMASGEETQYF. CDR3 DNA: TGTGCCAGCAGTTACCTTATGGCTAGCGGGGAAGAGACCCAGTACTTC. The V and J genes are TRBV6-2 or TRBV6-3 and TRBJ2-5; 9 bases agree with TRBD2. CDR1 and CDR2 from the germline V gene are MNHEY and SVGEGT. Unmatched junction bases numbered 7, after V lost 2 bases and J lost 3 bases. The CDR3 has 16 amino acids.

This chain uses TRBV20-1 with TRBJ2-3; D possibly uses TRBD1 or TRBD2 (5 bases each). The CDR3 has 16 residues. Trimming removed 5 bases at V and 2 bases at J, with 20 bases between. From germline, CDR1 is DFQATT and CDR2 SNEGSKA (reference sequence). DNA of the CDR3: TGCAGTGCTGGGGGAGCCCAGGGTTATAACACAGATACGCAGTATTTT. Translation gives CSAGGAQGYNTDTQYF.

This rearrangement joins TRBV2 to TRBJ2-7; the match to TRBD1 covers 10 bases. The CDR3 length is 13 residues. With 10 bases clipped from V and 6 bases from J, the junction kept 9 bases outside the gene matches. CDR1 and CDR2 (germline): SNHLY, FYNNEI. DNA for the CDR3: TGTGCCATCTACTCCGGGACAGGGGTCGAGCAGTACTTC. It specifies CAIYSGTGVEQYF.

Regarding this clonotype: At one of its ends the junction is not consistent with the germline gene, which may arise from a read error. This chain joins TRBV7-8 and TRBJ1-5; D not resolved. The CDR3 has 13 amino acids. Germline V CDR1 and CDR2: SGHVS, FQNEAQ. The CDR3 DNA is TGTGCCAGCAGCTTAGGGGCATCAGGTCCCCAGCGTTTT. It specifies CASSLGASGPQRF.

The J gene is TRBJ1-2, the V gene TRBV20-1, with TRBD1 identical over 12 bases. Unmatched junction bases numbered 10, after V lost 3 bases and J lost 8 bases. The CDR3 extends over 15 amino acids. CDR1 DFQATT and CDR2 SNEGSKA come from the germline V gene (reference sequence). The CDR3 protein is CSARIPGQGARGYTF. The CDR3 nucleotides read TGCAGTGCTAGGATACCGGGACAGGGGGCGCGGGGCTACACCTTC.

The gene calls are TRBV12-3 or TRBV12-4 and TRBJ2-1; 7 nucleotides align to TRBD2. The V gene end was trimmed by 6 bases and the J gene end by 3 bases; junction bases not matched to a gene: 17. CDR3 length: 18 amino acids. CDR3 protein: CASSPPDLTSAGYNEQFF. The CDR3 region has the DNA TGTGCCAGCAGCCCACCAGACCTAACTAGCGCCGGCTACAATGAGCAGTTCTTC.

This clonotype was recorded a few times. The CDR3 here is CSARDGGSIRTQYF. In DNA form, the CDR3 reads TGCAGTGCTAGGGACGGCGGGAGCATACGGACCCAGTACTTC. The chain combines TRBV20-1 with TRBJ2-5, with 7 bases aligning to TRBD2. Looked up from germline, CDR1 is DFQATT and CDR2 is SNEGSKA (reference sequence). V lost 3 bases to trimming and J lost 7 bases; unmatched junction nucleotides: 11. The CDR3 runs 14 residues.

The V gene is TRBV20-1, the J gene TRBJ1-4, with D perhaps TRBD1 (5 bases). The CDR3 has 12 residues. The germline gives CDR1 DFQATT, CDR2 SNEGSKA (reference sequence). The ends were cut back, 3 bases at V and 6 bases at J, with 8 bases in the middle. CDR3 residues: CSARDNHEKLFF. DNA for the CDR3: TGCAGTGCTAGGGACAACCATGAAAAACTGTTTTTT.

J is TRBJ2-1 and V is TRBV29-1; D perhaps matches TRBD1 (5 bases). The V end was cut by 1 base, the J end by 1 base, with 14 bases between. CDR1 is SQVTM, CDR2 ANQGSEA, per germline. The CDR3 extends over 16 amino acids. In DNA, the CDR3 is TGCAGCGTTGAAGTTGGTTTGGCAGGGTCCTACAATGAGCAGTTCTTC. It encodes CSVEVGLAGSYNEQFF.